A single sample gave rise to the 15 T cell receptor beta chains below, sequenced in a study of blood T cell repertoires in COVID-19. Sequencing was performed with immunoSEQ multiplex PCR; in TCRdb, only in-frame clones are kept and a portion is missing. The sample yields about 73,000 clones, roughly 87% seen once. Sequenced material: peripheral blood. The source is an elderly man with acute or convalescent COVID-19.

The chain joins TRBV18 to TRBJ2-1, with 10 bases lining up with TRBD1. This CDR3 comprises 14 residues. Trimming removed 6 bases from V and 7 bases from J; junction bases left unmatched: 6. Germline CDR1 and CDR2: KGHSH and LQKENI. Written as DNA, the CDR3 is TGTGCCAGCTCTCGACAGGGGGCGCAAAATGAGCAGTTCTTC. Translated: CASSRQGAQNEQFF.

This chain links TRBV3-1 (or the pseudogene TRBV3-2) with TRBJ1-6, with 9 bases identical to TRBD1. The V gene end was trimmed by 4 bases and the J gene end by 8 bases; junction bases not matched to a gene: 3. Per the germline V gene, CDR1 is LGHDT and CDR2 is YNNKEL (reference sequence). The CDR3 totals 14 residues. The CDR3 nucleotides are TGTGCCAGCAGCCCGACAGGGGGGGATTCACCCCTCCACTTT. It is translated as CASSPTGGDSPLHF.

The chain carries TRBV30 and TRBJ1-6; D is possibly TRBD1 (5 bases). Trimming stripped 1 base from V and 7 bases from J, with 14 bases between. From germline, CDR1 is GTSNPN and CDR2 SVGIG (reference sequence). CDR3 size: 15 residues. CDR3 protein: CAWSGLGAGNSPLHF. Written as DNA, the CDR3 is TGTGCCTGGAGTGGACTCGGGGCGGGGAATTCACCCCTCCACTTT.

The gene calls are TRBV18 and TRBJ1-4; no definite D call. With 4 bases removed from V and 3 bases from J, the gap between germline ends came to 6 bases. CDR3 length equals 13 residues. Germline CDR1 reads KGHSH; CDR2 reads LQKENI. The DNA of the CDR3 is TGTGCCAGCTCACGGCAGTCTAATGAAAAACTGTTTTTT. Translated: CASSRQSNEKLFF.

This chain uses TRBV25-1 with TRBJ2-5; 7 bases fit TRBD1. The ends lost 5 bases at V and 9 bases at J; junction bases unmatched: 3. CDR1 is MGHDK and CDR2 is SYGVNS in the germline V gene. This CDR3 contains 11 residues. The CDR3 DNA follows: TGTGCCAGCAGTTCCGGGACAGCCCAGTACTTC. Encoded protein: CASSSGTAQYF.

CDR3 sequence (DNA): TGTGCCAGCAGTATGGGACAAGGAAACTATGGCTACACCTTC. This codes for CASSMGQGNYGYTF. The gene calls are TRBV2 and TRBJ1-2; possibly TRBD1 for D (6 bases). V lost 5 bases to trimming and J lost 2 bases, with 12 bases between them. The germline gives CDR1 SNHLY, CDR2 FYNNEI. The CDR3 contains 14 residues.

This chain links TRBV6-6 with TRBJ1-5; D is perhaps TRBD1 (5 bases). Per the germline V gene, CDR1 is MNHNY and CDR2 is SVGAGI (reference sequence). Between the trimmed V and J ends, which lost 0 bases and 1 base, there was a span of 7 bases. The CDR3 consists of 15 residues. The CDR3 DNA reads TGTGCCAGCAGTTACTCGGGGCAGAGCAATCAGCCCCAGCATTTT. It codes for CASSYSGQSNQPQHF.

This rearrangement joins TRBV6-6 to TRBJ1-5; 7 bases map to TRBD1. Germline CDR1 and CDR2: MNHNY and SVGAGI (reference sequence). This CDR3 comprises 14 residues. J gave up 3 bases and V 6 bases, and 5 bases lay outside the gene matches. The CDR3 nucleotides are TGTGCCAGCAGGCCACAGGGGCACAATCAGCCCCAGCATTTT. Amino acid sequence: CASRPQGHNQPQHF.

This clone showed up just once. The V gene is TRBV5-4, the J gene TRBJ2-2; D is possibly TRBD2 (6 bases). This CDR3 region has 17 residues. Trimming shortened V by 4 bases and J by 1 base, and 17 bases separated the two germline ends. Per germline, CDR1 SGHNT and CDR2 YYREEE (reference sequence). Here the CDR3 reads CASSLPGPRGNTGELFF. The DNA for the CDR3 is TGTGCCAGCAGCCTGCCGGGGCCGCGGGGGAACACCGGGGAGCTGTTTTTT.

V usage is TRBV18 and J usage is TRBJ1-1; maybe TRBD1 (5 bases). Germline CDR1 reads KGHSH; CDR2 reads LQKENI. The CDR3 sequence is 14 residues long. Between the trimmed V and J ends, which lost 4 bases and 4 bases, there was a span of 13 bases. CDR3 DNA: TGTGCCAGCTCACTTCAGGGTGGTGGCACTGAAGCTTTCTTT. It encodes CASSLQGGGTEAFF. Full variable domain (missing parts from reference TRBV18 and TRBJ1-1): NAGVMQNPRHLVRRRGQEARLRCSPMKGHSHVYWYRQLPEEGLKFMVYLQKENIIDESGMPKERFSAEFPKEGPSILRIQQVVRGDSAAYFCASSLQGGGTEAFFGQGTRLTVV.

The gene calls are TRBV4-1 and TRBJ1-1; no clear D gene. Germline V gene sequence: CDR1 MGHRA, CDR2 YSYEKL. The CDR3 has 16 amino acids. Deletions cut 4 bases from V and 5 bases from J, with 20 bases between. The CDR3 DNA reads TGCGCCAGCAGCCCCCATCCAGGATCCCCTCGGACTGAAGCTTTCTTT. It is translated as CASSPHPGSPRTEAFF.

The chain is built from TRBV19 and TRBJ2-1; TRBD1 aligns across 12 bases. V lost 6 bases to trimming and J lost 9 bases; unmatched junction nucleotides: 6. Germline V gene data show CDR1 as LNHDA and CDR2 as SQIVND (reference sequence). CDR3 length equals 14 residues. CDR3 region: CASRPGQGAGEQFF. CDR3 DNA: TGTGCCAGTAGGCCGGGACAGGGGGCGGGTGAGCAGTTCTTC.

The chain is built from TRBV15 and TRBJ1-1; 8 nucleotides match TRBD1. In germline, CDR1 is LNHNV, CDR2 YYDKDF (reference sequence). The CDR3 spans 15 residues. Trimming at V came to 5 bases and at J to 4 bases, leaving 9 bases not matched to a gene. The CDR3 spells CATSPRTGKATEAFF. The CDR3 DNA sequence: TGTGCCACCAGCCCTCGGACAGGGAAGGCCACTGAAGCTTTCTTT. The variable domain in full, with the rest retrieved from reference TRBV15 and TRBJ1-1, is DAMVIQNPRYQVTQFGKPVTLSCSQTLNHNVMYWYQQKSSQAPKLLFHYYDKDFNNEADTPDNFQSRRPNTSFCFLDIRSPGLGDTAMYLCATSPRTGKATEAFFGQGTRLTVV.

This clone was detected only a few times. The chain is built from TRBV11-2 and TRBJ1-4; TRBD1 agrees at 7 bases. The V and J ends lost 4 bases and 3 bases, in that order; junction bases with no gene match: 5. The CDR3 totals 15 residues. The germline CDR1 and CDR2 sequences are SGHAT and FQNNGV. CDR3 region: CASSSQGGANEKLFF. In DNA, the CDR3 is TGTGCCAGCAGCTCCCAGGGGGGAGCTAATGAAAAACTGTTTTTT. The complete variable domain, with remaining parts taken from reference TRBV11-2 and TRBJ1-4, reads EAGVAQSPRYKIIEKRQSVAFWCNPISGHATLYWYQQILGQGPKLLIQFQNNGVVDDSQLPKDRFSAERLKGVDSTLKIQPAKLEDSAVYLCASSSQGGANEKLFFGSGTQLSVL.

The chain joins TRBV11-2 to TRBJ2-7; weak D call: TRBD1 (7 bases). The CDR3 is 16 amino acids. CDR1 SGHAT and CDR2 FQNNGV come from the germline V gene. V gave up 2 bases and J gave up 4 bases, with 18 bases separating them. The CDR3 DNA reads TGTGCCAGCAGCTTAAGTCGGGGGTCAGGGGGGTACGAGCAGTACTTC. Its protein is CASSLSRGSGGYEQYF.